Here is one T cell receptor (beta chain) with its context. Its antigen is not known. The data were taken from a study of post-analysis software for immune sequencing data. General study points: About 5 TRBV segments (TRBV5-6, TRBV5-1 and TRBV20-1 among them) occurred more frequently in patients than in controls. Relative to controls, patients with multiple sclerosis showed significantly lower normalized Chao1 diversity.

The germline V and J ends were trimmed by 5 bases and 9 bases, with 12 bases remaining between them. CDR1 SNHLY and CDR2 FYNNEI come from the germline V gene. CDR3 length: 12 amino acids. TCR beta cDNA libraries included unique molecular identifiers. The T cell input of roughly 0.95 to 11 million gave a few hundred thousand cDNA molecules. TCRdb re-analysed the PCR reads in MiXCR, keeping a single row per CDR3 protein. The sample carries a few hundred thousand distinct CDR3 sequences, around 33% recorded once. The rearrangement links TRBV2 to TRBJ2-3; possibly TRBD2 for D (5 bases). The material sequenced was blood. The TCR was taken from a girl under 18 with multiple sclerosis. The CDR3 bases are TGTGCCAGCAGTTCTCCTGAGGGCACGCAGTATTTT. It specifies CASSSPEGTQYF.